Below, 32 T cell receptor beta chains from the same sample are listed, as sequenced in a study of blood T cell repertoires in COVID-19 (dated by TCRdb to 2019 to 2021). Library construction relied on the immunoSEQ multiplex PCR assay. TCRdb obtained this table from immuneACCESS and retained in-frame rearrangements with V and J assigned. These tables miss some clones; where compared with another copy, unresolved V genes account for less than half of the shortfall, and the remainder is unexplained. For this sample the table gives about 280,000 clones, of which 70% to 90% were detected only once. More than 7.5% of the sample rests with the top ten. Input material: peripheral blood. The receptors shown here come from a man aged 18 to 30 with active or convalescent COVID-19.

J is TRBJ2-2 and V is TRBV4-3, with D perhaps matching TRBD2 (6 bases). This CDR3 has 15 residues. Deletions cut 2 bases from V and 7 bases from J, with 14 bases between. From germline, CDR1 is LGHNA and CDR2 YSLEER. The CDR3 nucleotides read TGCGCCAGCAGCCAAAACGGTGGGGGGATCGGGGAGCTGTTTTTT. Encoded protein: CASSQNGGGIGELFF.

Ten or more counts support this clone. The rearrangement joins TRBV6-1 to TRBJ2-6, with D possibly matching TRBD1 (5 bases). The germline CDR1 and CDR2 sequences are MNHNS and SASEGT. Trimming stripped 1 base from V and 3 bases from J, with 7 bases between. The CDR3 has 15 amino acids. CDR3 amino acids: CASSEEGFGANVLTF. The CDR3 DNA sequence: TGTGCCAGCAGTGAAGAGGGGTTTGGGGCCAACGTCCTGACTTTC.

As regards this clone: Other DNA sequences in this specimen translate into the identical CDR3. The chain is built from TRBV13 and TRBJ2-5; 9 bases line up with TRBD2. CDR3 length: 15 amino acids. Germline-derived CDR1 and CDR2 are PRHDT and FYEKMQ (reference sequence). The V gene end was trimmed by 6 bases and the J gene end by 4 bases; junction bases not matched to a gene: 9. The CDR3 DNA follows: TGTGCCAGCAGGGGGGCGGGGGGGGCTGGAGAGACCCAGTACTTC. Amino acid sequence: CASRGAGGAGETQYF.

The chain employs TRBV6-2 or TRBV6-3 and TRBJ2-3, with TRBD2 matching over 7 bases. V lost 2 bases and J lost 6; bases outside the gene matches: 11. The CDR3 length is 16 residues. CDR1 MNHEY and CDR2 SVGEGT come from the germline V gene. The CDR3 spells CASSYKSGAERDTQYF. The DNA of the CDR3 is TGTGCCAGCAGTTACAAAAGCGGGGCAGAACGGGATACGCAGTATTTT.

This chain joins TRBV19 and TRBJ2-7; 11 positions match TRBD2. Germline V lookup: CDR1 LNHDA, CDR2 SQIVND (reference sequence). Germline trimming cut 4 bases from V and 0 bases from J; bases unmatched to any gene: 5. The CDR3 length is 16 residues. The CDR3: CASSTLLAGASYEQYF. The CDR3 DNA follows: TGTGCCAGTAGTACCCTACTAGCGGGAGCCTCCTACGAGCAGTACTTC.

The rearrangement uses TRBV6-2 or TRBV6-3 and TRBJ1-5; TRBD1 aligns across 11 bases. Per the germline V gene, CDR1 is MNHEY and CDR2 is SVGEGT. The length of the CDR3 is 17 residues. With V trimmed by 5 bases and J by 6 bases, 12 bases remained unmatched. The CDR3: CASSPGQGDRLPQPQHF. The CDR3 nucleotides are TGTGCCAGCAGTCCGGGACAGGGGGATAGGCTGCCTCAGCCCCAGCATTTT.

A single count supports this clone. The V call is TRBV4-1, the J call TRBJ2-2; 10 nucleotides align to TRBD1. The CDR3 is made up of 16 amino acids. Trimming removed 2 bases from V and 7 bases from J; junction bases left unmatched: 7. CDR1 and CDR2 from the germline V gene are MGHRA and YSYEKL. The CDR3 DNA follows: TGCGCCAGCAGCCAACGACAGGGGGCGCAAGGCGGGGAGCTGTTTTTT. Translating it yields CASSQRQGAQGGELFF.

This clone came up once. The rearrangement joins TRBV6-5 to TRBJ2-7; 8 bases agree with TRBD1. The CDR3 is 12 residues long. Germline assignment: CDR1 MNHEY and CDR2 SVGAGI. J was trimmed by 12 bases and V by 5 bases; bases with no gene match: 9. CDR3 loop: CASSIDRGRLYF. As DNA, the CDR3 is TGTGCCAGCAGTATTGACAGGGGAAGACTGTACTTC.

V gene TRBV5-6 combines with J gene TRBJ1-2; no definite D call. V was cut by 0 bases and J by 3 bases, with 9 bases left in between. Germline V gene lookup returns CDR1 SGHDT and CDR2 YYEEEE. The CDR3 totals 14 residues. As DNA, the CDR3 is TGTGCCAGCAGCTTGGGCTTAGCGCACTATGGCTACACCTTC. It codes for CASSLGLAHYGYTF.

This chain connects TRBV4-1 to TRBJ1-5; a possible D gene is TRBD1 (5 bases). CDR1 is MGHRA and CDR2 is YSYEKL in the germline V gene. V was clipped by 0 bases and J by 6 bases, with 6 bases between them. This CDR3 contains 13 residues. The CDR3 sequence: CASSQEGVQPQHF. The DNA for the CDR3 is TGCGCCAGCAGCCAAGAAGGGGTTCAGCCCCAGCATTTT.

The V gene is TRBV19, the J gene TRBJ2-1; perhaps TRBD2 as D (5 bases). The CDR3 consists of 15 residues. V shed 2 bases and J shed 3 bases, with 11 bases lying between them. Germline CDR1 LNHDA, CDR2 SQIVND (reference sequence). CDR3 amino acids: CASSITSPSYNEQFF. DNA for the CDR3: TGTGCCAGTAGTATAACTAGTCCCAGCTACAATGAGCAGTTCTTC.

J is TRBJ1-1 and V is TRBV15; a possible D gene is TRBD1 (5 bases). Germline CDR1 and CDR2: LNHNV and YYDKDF (reference sequence). V dropped 0 bases and J dropped 0 bases, with 8 bases sitting between them. The CDR3 loop spans 15 amino acids. The CDR3: CATSRETDMNTEAFF. CDR3 bases: TGTGCCACCAGCAGAGAGACAGATATGAACACTGAAGCTTTCTTT.

This clone was seen once. The chain combines TRBV7-2 with TRBJ1-2, with 10 bases identical to TRBD1. This CDR3 contains 17 residues. The V gene end was trimmed by 0 bases and the J gene end by 6 bases; junction bases not matched to a gene: 10. Germline V gene sequence: CDR1 SGHTA, CDR2 FQGNSA. CDR3 sequence: CASSLAWWDRGIDGYTF. In nucleotides, the CDR3 is TGTGCCAGCAGCTTAGCGTGGTGGGACAGGGGAATCGATGGCTACACCTTC.

V gene TRBV27 combines with J gene TRBJ1-1; 7 nucleotides align to TRBD1. The ends lost 5 bases at V and 1 base at J; junction bases unmatched: 4. CDR1 and CDR2 (germline): MNHEY, SMNVEV (reference sequence). This CDR3 is 14 amino acids long. This CDR3 is CASSIGTENTEAFF. For the CDR3, the DNA is TGTGCCAGCAGTATCGGGACAGAGAACACTGAAGCTTTCTTT.

The chain uses TRBV29-1 and TRBJ1-2; D may be TRBD1 (6 bases). Germline loops: CDR1 SQVTM, CDR2 ANQGSEA. CDR3 length equals 13 residues. Trimming left V 6 bases short and J 6 bases short, with 17 bases between. Here the CDR3 DNA reads TGCAGCGTACCGGACCCGCGGGGGCATGGCTACACCTTC. Translation: CSVPDPRGHGYTF.

This clone was detected once. In DNA, the CDR3 is TGTGCCAGCAGCGGGGAGGGGCCAAACGAGCAGTACTTC. It yields the protein CASSGEGPNEQYF. The genes are TRBV11-2 and TRBJ2-7, with 7 bases identical to TRBD2. The ends lost 5 bases at V and 5 bases at J; junction bases unmatched: 6. CDR3 length: 13 residues. Germline CDR1 and CDR2: SGHAT and FQNNGV. The full variable domain, completed using reference TRBV11-2 and TRBJ2-7, is EAGVAQSPRYKIIEKRQSVAFWCNPISGHATLYWYQQILGQGPKLLIQFQNNGVVDDSQLPKDRFSAERLKGVDSTLKIQPAKLEDSAVYLCASSGEGPNEQYFGPGTRLTVT.

The rearrangement joins TRBV6-5 to TRBJ2-3; D remains ambiguous. This CDR3 region has 13 residues. Germline V gene lookup returns CDR1 MNHEY and CDR2 SVGAGI. The ends were cut back, 6 bases at V and 2 bases at J, with 9 bases in the middle. CDR3 sequence: CASSGGYTDTQYF. The CDR3 bases are TGTGCCAGCAGCGGCGGATACACAGATACGCAGTATTTT.

This chain joins TRBV6-1 and TRBJ1-3; D call uncertain. Between the trimmed V and J ends, which lost 1 base and 0 bases, there was a span of 7 bases. This CDR3 contains 15 residues. Germline CDR1 reads MNHNS; CDR2 reads SASEGT. CDR3 bases: TGTGCCAGCAGTGAAGAGTTGGCCTCTGGAAACACCATATATTTT. Protein sequence: CASSEELASGNTIYF.

V and J are TRBV24-1 and TRBJ2-6; perhaps TRBD1 as D (6 bases). The CDR3 has 21 amino acids. Between the trimmed V and J ends, which lost 6 bases and 0 bases, there was a span of 26 bases. Germline values: CDR1 KGHDR, CDR2 SFDVKD. The CDR3 spells CATSSMTKRKGVTSGANVLTF. The CDR3 DNA sequence: TGTGCCACCAGTTCCATGACTAAAAGGAAGGGGGTGACCTCTGGGGCCAACGTCCTGACTTTC.

The chain has TRBV19 and TRBJ1-1; unclear D gene. Germline V gene lookup returns CDR1 LNHDA and CDR2 SQIVND (reference sequence). The CDR3 extends over 14 amino acids. Trimming removed 7 bases from V and 4 bases from J, with 16 bases in between. The CDR3 DNA reads TGTGCCAGTACGGGTTGGTTCTCGGGCACTGAAGCTTTCTTT. It translates to CASTGWFSGTEAFF.

Concerning this clone: Other DNA sequences within the sample encode an identical CDR3. The chain couples TRBV27 to TRBJ1-2; D uncertain. Germline CDR1 is MNHEY and CDR2 is SMNVEV (reference sequence). CDR3 length: 14 residues. V was cut by 3 bases and J by 10 bases, with 18 bases left in between. CDR3 sequence: CASSFGGAFLPYTF. Here the CDR3 DNA reads TGTGCCAGCAGTTTTGGCGGAGCCTTCCTCCCCTACACCTTC.

The V call is TRBV27, the J call TRBJ2-4; tentatively, D is TRBD2 (6 bases). V lost 5 bases and J 3 bases, leaving 11 bases between the germline ends. Germline CDR1 is MNHEY and CDR2 is SMNVEV (reference sequence). CDR3 length: 14 residues. The DNA of the CDR3 is TGTGCCAGCAGTAGGGACTTAAACAAAAACATTCAGTACTTC. Its protein is CASSRDLNKNIQYF.

The chain recombines TRBV20-1 with TRBJ2-2, with TRBD2 identical over 12 bases. Germline V gene lookup returns CDR1 DFQATT and CDR2 SNEGSKA (reference sequence). The CDR3 loop spans 18 amino acids. V was clipped by 3 bases and J by 3 bases; unmatched bases: 11. Written as DNA, the CDR3 is TGCAGTGCTAGTCCCCCCCTACTAGCGGGGGGATACACCGGGGAGCTGTTTTTT. This sequence encodes CSASPPLLAGGYTGELFF.

The chain combines TRBV11-2 with TRBJ2-1; D not certain. Trimming took 4 bases from V and 6 from J, leaving 10 bases between them. Germline V gene sequence: CDR1 SGHAT, CDR2 FQNNGV. This CDR3 contains 13 residues. The DNA for the CDR3 is TGTGCCAGCAGCTCCGGGTGGCCCAATGAGCAGTTCTTC. This encodes CASSSGWPNEQFF.

V is TRBV4-1 and J is TRBJ1-2, with D maybe TRBD1 (6 bases). CDR1 is MGHRA, CDR2 YSYEKL, per germline. V gave up 0 bases and J gave up 8 bases, with 16 bases separating them. The CDR3 extends over 15 amino acids. The CDR3 reads CASSQDLGQWGGYTF. In DNA form, the CDR3 reads TGCGCCAGCAGCCAAGATCTAGGACAGTGGGGCGGCTACACCTTC.

This chain joins TRBV2 and TRBJ2-2, with 7 bases fitting TRBD1. V shed 7 bases, J shed 3 bases, and the junction held 5 bases outside the gene matches. Germline V gene sequence: CDR1 SNHLY, CDR2 FYNNEI. CDR3 length: 14 residues. The CDR3 reads CASKLGTDTGELFF. As DNA, the CDR3 is TGTGCCAGCAAGTTAGGGACAGACACCGGGGAGCTGTTTTTT.

The rearrangement uses TRBV19 and TRBJ2-1; D is undetermined. In germline, CDR1 is LNHDA, CDR2 SQIVND (reference sequence). V was cut by 4 bases and J by 5 bases, with 12 bases left in between. The CDR3 spans 14 residues. DNA of the CDR3: TGTGCCAGTAGTACCCGCCAGAACAACAATGAGCAGTTCTTC. Protein product: CASSTRQNNNEQFF.

Of note for this clone: The sample contains more than one DNA sequence encoding this CDR3. The V gene is TRBV9, the J gene TRBJ2-5, with D perhaps matching TRBD2 (5 bases). This CDR3 is built from 12 residues. V dropped 7 bases and J dropped 2 bases, with 9 bases sitting between them. CDR1 and CDR2 (germline): SGDLS, YYNGEE. CDR3 in amino acids: CASSRGQETQYF. CDR3 bases: TGTGCCAGCTCAAGAGGGCAAGAGACCCAGTACTTC.

This chain links TRBV27 with TRBJ2-6; 8 positions agree with TRBD2. This CDR3 is 19 amino acids long. V trimming: 6 bases; J trimming: 2 bases; junction bases outside the gene matches: 15. Germline V gene data show CDR1 as MNHEY and CDR2 as SMNVEV (reference sequence). This CDR3 reads CASRATAGGLTPGANVLTF. The CDR3 region has the DNA TGTGCCAGCAGGGCTACCGCGGGGGGCCTTACCCCTGGGGCCAACGTCCTGACTTTC. The entire variable domain, with the rest obtained from reference TRBV27 and TRBJ2-6, is as follows: EAQVTQNPRYLITVTGKKLTVTCSQNMNHEYMSWYRQDPGLGLRQIYYSMNVEVTDKGDVPEGYKVSRKEKRNFPLILESPSPNQTSLYFCASRATAGGLTPGANVLTFGAGSRLTVL.

In the case of this clone: At one end the junction does not follow the germline gene, possibly because of a read error. The gene calls are TRBV2 and TRBJ2-4; 12 nucleotides match TRBD2. CDR1 and CDR2 (germline): SNHLY, FYNNEI. The CDR3 is 12 amino acids. The CDR3 DNA sequence: TGTGCCAGCAGTCTAACTAGCGGGGGGCTCAAATTC. Protein product: CASSLTSGGLKF.

The DNA for the CDR3 is TGTGCCAGCTCGGTTTTCCCCAACACTGAAGCTTTCTTT. Translation: CASSVFPNTEAFF. The chain recombines TRBV7-8 with TRBJ1-1, with D uncertain. CDR3 size: 13 residues. Germline V gene sequence: CDR1 SGHVS, CDR2 FQNEAQ. V was clipped by 8 bases and J by 2 bases, with 12 bases between them.

V is TRBV5-1 and J is TRBJ2-5; D is perhaps TRBD2 (5 bases). From germline, CDR1 is SGHRS and CDR2 YFSETQ. There are 14 residues in the CDR3. V gave up 0 bases and J gave up 1 base, with 7 bases separating them. The CDR3, as DNA: TGCGCCAGCAGCTTGGGGGGAGCCCAAGAGACCCAGTACTTC. This gives the protein CASSLGGAQETQYF.